This paragraph reports one T cell receptor beta chain. The entry originates in a study of CD8 T cells in Susac syndrome. The germline gives CDR1 SNHLY, CDR2 FYNNEI. V lost 8 bases to trimming and J lost 6 bases; unmatched junction nucleotides: 5. The CDR3 has 14 amino acids. In contrast to the negatively isolated CD8+ and CD4+ T cells, TEMRA cells were FACS-enriched. About 0.5 to 1 ug RNA was reverse transcribed with random hexamers. MiXCR was run by TCRdb on the immunoSEQ multiplex PCR reads, yielding one entry per CDR3 protein. Among some 150,000 distinct CDR3 sequences listed, approximately 94% were seen once.

The material sequenced was CD4+ T cells from PBMCs. The rearrangement links TRBV2 to TRBJ2-7; 15 bases are shared with TRBD2. This sequence was found in a human donor in good health. In DNA, the CDR3 is TGTGCCAGCTTAAGGACTAGCGGGAGGGGCGAGCAGTACTTC. The encoded protein is CASLRTSGRGEQYF.